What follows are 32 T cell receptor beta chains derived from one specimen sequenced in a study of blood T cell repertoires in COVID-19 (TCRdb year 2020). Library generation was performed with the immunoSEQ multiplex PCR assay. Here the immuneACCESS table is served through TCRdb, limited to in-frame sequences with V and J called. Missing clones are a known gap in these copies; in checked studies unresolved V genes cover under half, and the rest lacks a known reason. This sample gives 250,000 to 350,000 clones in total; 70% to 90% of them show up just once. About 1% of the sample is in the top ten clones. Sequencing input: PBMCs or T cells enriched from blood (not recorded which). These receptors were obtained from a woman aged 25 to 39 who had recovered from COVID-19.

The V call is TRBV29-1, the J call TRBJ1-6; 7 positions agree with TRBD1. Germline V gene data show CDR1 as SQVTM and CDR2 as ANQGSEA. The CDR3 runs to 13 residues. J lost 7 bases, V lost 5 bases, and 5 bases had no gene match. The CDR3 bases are TGCAGCGTTAGGGACAGCCAAAATTCACCCCTCCACTTT. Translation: CSVRDSQNSPLHF. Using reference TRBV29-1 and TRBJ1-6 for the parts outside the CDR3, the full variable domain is SAVISQKPSRDICQRGTSLTIQCQVDSQVTMMFWYRQQPGQSLTLIATANQGSEATYESGFVIDKFPISRPNLTFSTLTVSNMSPEDSSIYLCSVRDSQNSPLHFGNGTRLTVT.

The CDR3 DNA reads as TGTGCCAGCAAAGGACTCAAAGAGACCCAGTACTTC. Its protein product is CASKGLKETQYF. The gene calls are TRBV2 and TRBJ2-5; D perhaps matches TRBD2 (5 bases). The length of the CDR3 is 12 residues. Per the germline V gene, CDR1 is SNHLY and CDR2 is FYNNEI. With 7 bases removed from V and 3 bases from J, the gap between germline ends came to 9 bases.

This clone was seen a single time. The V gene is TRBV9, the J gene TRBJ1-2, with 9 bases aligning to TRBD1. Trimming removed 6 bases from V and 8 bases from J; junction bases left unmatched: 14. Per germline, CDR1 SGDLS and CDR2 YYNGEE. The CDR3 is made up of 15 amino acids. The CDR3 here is CASNPRDRALRGYTF. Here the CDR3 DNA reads TGTGCCAGCAACCCCCGGGACAGGGCGCTCCGCGGCTACACCTTC.

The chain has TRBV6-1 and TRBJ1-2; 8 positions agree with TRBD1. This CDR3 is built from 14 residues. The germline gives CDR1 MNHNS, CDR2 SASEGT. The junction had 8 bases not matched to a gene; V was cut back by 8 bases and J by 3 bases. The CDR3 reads CASREATGDYGYTF. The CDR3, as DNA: TGTGCCAGCCGCGAAGCGACAGGGGACTATGGCTACACCTTC.

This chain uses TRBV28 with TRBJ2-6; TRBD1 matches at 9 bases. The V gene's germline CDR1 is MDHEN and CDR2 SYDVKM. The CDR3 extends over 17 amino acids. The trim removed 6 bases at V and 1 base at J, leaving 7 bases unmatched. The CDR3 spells CASRPGQGRSGANVLTF. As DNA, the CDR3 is TGTGCCAGCAGGCCGGGACAGGGAAGGTCTGGGGCCAACGTCCTGACTTTC.

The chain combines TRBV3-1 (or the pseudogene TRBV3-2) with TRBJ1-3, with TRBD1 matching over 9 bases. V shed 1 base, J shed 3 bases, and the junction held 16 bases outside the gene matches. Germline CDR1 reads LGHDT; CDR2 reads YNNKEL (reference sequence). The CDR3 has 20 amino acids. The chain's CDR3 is CASSQVHHRTGDVFGNTIYF. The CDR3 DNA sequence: TGTGCCAGCAGCCAAGTCCATCATAGGACAGGGGATGTTTTTGGAAACACCATATATTTT.

CDR3 sequence (DNA): TGTGCCAGCAGTGGGACCGGGACAGGGAGGTTGTATGGCTACACCTTC. Translation gives CASSGTGTGRLYGYTF. The rearrangement links TRBV27 to TRBJ1-2; 9 bases line up with TRBD1. CDR1 and CDR2 from the germline V gene are MNHEY and SMNVEV (reference sequence). The V gene end was trimmed by 5 bases and the J gene end by 5 bases; junction bases not matched to a gene: 12. The CDR3 loop spans 16 amino acids.

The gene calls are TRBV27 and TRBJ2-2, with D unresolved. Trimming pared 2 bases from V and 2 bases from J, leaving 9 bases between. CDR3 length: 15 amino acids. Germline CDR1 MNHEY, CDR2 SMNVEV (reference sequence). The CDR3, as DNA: TGTGCCAGCAGTTTAAGATTGGGCAACACCGGGGAGCTGTTTTTT. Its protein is CASSLRLGNTGELFF.

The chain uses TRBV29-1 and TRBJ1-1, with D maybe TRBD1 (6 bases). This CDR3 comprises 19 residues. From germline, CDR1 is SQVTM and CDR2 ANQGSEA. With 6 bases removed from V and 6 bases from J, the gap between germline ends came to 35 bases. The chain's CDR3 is CSVFGLGAGALGWTAEAFF. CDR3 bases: TGCAGCGTGTTCGGCCTGGGGGCGGGGGCCTTAGGTTGGACTGCTGAAGCTTTCTTT. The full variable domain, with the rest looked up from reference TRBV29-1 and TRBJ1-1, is SAVISQKPSRDICQRGTSLTIQCQVDSQVTMMFWYRQQPGQSLTLIATANQGSEATYESGFVIDKFPISRPNLTFSTLTVSNMSPEDSSIYLCSVFGLGAGALGWTAEAFFGQGTRLTVV.

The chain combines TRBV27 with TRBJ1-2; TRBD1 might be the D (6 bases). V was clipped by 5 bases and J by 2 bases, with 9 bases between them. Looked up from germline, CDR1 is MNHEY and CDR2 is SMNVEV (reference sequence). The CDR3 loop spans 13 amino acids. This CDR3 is CASSPTGNYGYTF. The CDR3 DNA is TGTGCCAGCAGTCCCACAGGGAACTATGGCTACACCTTC.

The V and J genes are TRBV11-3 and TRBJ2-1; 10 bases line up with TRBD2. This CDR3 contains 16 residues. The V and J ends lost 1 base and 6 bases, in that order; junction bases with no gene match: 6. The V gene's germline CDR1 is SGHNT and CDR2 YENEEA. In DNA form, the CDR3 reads TGTGCCAGCAGCTTAGTAGCGGGAGGTCCCCTCAATGAGCAGTTCTTC. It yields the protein CASSLVAGGPLNEQFF.

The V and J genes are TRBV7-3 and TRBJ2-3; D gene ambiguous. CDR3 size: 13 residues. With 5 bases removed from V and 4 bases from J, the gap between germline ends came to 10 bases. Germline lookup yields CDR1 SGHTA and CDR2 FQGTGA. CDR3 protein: CASSRTQPDTQYF. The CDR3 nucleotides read TGTGCCAGCAGCCGAACTCAACCAGATACGCAGTATTTT. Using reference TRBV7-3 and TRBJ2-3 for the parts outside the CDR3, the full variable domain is GAGVSQTPSNKVTEKGKYVELRCDPISGHTALYWYRQSLGQGPEFLIYFQGTGAADDSGLPNDRFFAVRPEGSVSTLKIQRTERGDSAVYLCASSRTQPDTQYFGPGTRLTVL.

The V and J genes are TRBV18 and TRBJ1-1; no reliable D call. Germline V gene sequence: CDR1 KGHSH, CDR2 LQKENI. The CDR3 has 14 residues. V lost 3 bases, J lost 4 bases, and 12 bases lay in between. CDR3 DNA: TGTGCCAGCTCACCGCGGGTACATGCCACTGAAGCTTTCTTT. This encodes CASSPRVHATEAFF.

CDR3 nucleotides: TGTGCCAGCAGTTTATCTCTCCAGGGGGCCGTCACTGAAGCTTTCTTT. Amino acid sequence: CASSLSLQGAVTEAFF. The chain is built from TRBV27 and TRBJ1-1; TRBD1 agrees at 8 bases. V was pared by 0 bases and J by 4 bases, with 7 bases of the junction left unmatched. The germline CDR1 and CDR2 sequences are MNHEY and SMNVEV (reference sequence). CDR3 length equals 16 residues.

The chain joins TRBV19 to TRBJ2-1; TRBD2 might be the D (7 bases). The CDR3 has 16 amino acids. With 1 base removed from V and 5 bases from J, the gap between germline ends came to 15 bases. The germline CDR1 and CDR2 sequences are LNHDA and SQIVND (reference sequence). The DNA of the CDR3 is TGTGCCAGTAGTATAGTCACGCGGGGGCAAAACAATGAGCAGTTCTTC. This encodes CASSIVTRGQNNEQFF.

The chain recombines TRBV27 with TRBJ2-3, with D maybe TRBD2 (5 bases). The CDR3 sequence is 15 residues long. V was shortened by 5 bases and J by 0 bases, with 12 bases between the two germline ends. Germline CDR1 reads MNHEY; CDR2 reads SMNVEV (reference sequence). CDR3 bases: TGTGCCAGCAGTAGCGCAGCGGCTAGCACAGATACGCAGTATTTT. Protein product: CASSSAAASTDTQYF.

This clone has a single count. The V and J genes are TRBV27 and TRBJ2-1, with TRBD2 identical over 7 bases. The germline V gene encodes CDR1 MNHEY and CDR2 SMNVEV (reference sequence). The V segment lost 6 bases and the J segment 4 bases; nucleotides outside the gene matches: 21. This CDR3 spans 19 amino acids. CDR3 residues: CASSTRRLQRGYLYNEQFF. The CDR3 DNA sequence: TGTGCCAGCAGCACCCGGAGACTACAGCGGGGATATCTGTACAATGAGCAGTTCTTC.

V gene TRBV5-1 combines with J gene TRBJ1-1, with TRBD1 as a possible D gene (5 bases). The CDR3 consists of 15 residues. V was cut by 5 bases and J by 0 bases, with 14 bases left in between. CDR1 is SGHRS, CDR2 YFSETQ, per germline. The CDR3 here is CASRKGRTMNTEAFF. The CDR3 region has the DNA TGCGCCAGCAGAAAGGGTCGGACAATGAACACTGAAGCTTTCTTT.

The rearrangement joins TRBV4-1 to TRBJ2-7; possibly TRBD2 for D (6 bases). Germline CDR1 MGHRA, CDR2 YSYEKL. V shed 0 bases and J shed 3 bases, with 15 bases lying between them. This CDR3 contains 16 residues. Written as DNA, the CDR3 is TGCGCCAGCAGCCAAGATCCCCGGGAGAGCCTCTACGAGCAGTACTTC. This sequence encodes CASSQDPRESLYEQYF.

The CDR3 loop is CAWRLAGSYEQYF. The CDR3 DNA follows: TGTGCCTGGAGACTAGCGGGGAGCTACGAGCAGTACTTC. The gene calls are TRBV30 and TRBJ2-7; 10 bases map to TRBD2. V shed 3 bases and J 3 bases; nucleotides not matched to a gene: 2. Germline V lookup: CDR1 GTSNPN, CDR2 SVGIG (reference sequence). The CDR3 covers 13 residues. The full variable domain, its missing parts supplied by reference TRBV30 and TRBJ2-7, is SQTIHQWPATLVQPVGSPLSLECTVEGTSNPNLYWYRQAAGRGLQLLFYSVGIGQISSEVPQNLSASRPQDRQFILSSKKLLLSDSGFYLCAWRLAGSYEQYFGPGTRLTVT.

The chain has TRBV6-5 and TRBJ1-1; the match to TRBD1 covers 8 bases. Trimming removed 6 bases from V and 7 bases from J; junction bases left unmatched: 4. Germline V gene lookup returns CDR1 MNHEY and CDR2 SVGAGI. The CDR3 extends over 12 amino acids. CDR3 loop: CASSTGGLEAFF. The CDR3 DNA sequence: TGTGCCAGCAGCACAGGGGGGCTTGAAGCTTTCTTT.

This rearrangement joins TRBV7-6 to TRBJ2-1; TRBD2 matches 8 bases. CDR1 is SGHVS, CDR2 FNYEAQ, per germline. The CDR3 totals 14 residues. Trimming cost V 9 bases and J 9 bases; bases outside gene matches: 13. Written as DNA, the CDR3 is TGTGCCAGTACCCCGGGACTAGAAGGCGGTGAGCAGTTCTTC. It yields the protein CASTPGLEGGEQFF. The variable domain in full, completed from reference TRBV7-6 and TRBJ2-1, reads GAGVSQSPRYKVTKRGQDVALRCDPISGHVSLYWYRQALGQGPEFLTYFNYEAQQDKSGLPNDRFSAERPEGSISTLTIQRTEQRDSAMYRCASTPGLEGGEQFFGPGTRLTVL.

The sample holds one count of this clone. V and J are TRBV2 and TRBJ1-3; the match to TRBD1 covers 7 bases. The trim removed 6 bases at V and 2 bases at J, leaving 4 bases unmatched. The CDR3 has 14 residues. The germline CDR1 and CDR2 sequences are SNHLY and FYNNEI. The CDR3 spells CASSRQGTGNTIYF. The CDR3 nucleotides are TGTGCCAGCAGCAGACAGGGAACTGGAAACACCATATATTTT.

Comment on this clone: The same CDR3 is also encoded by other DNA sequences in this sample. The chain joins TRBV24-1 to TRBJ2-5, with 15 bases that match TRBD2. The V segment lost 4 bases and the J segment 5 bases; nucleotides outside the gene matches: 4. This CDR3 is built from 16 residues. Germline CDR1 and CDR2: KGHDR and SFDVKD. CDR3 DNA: TGTGCCACCAGTGACCTCGGACTAGCGGGAGGGGAGACCCAGTACTTC. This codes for CATSDLGLAGGETQYF.

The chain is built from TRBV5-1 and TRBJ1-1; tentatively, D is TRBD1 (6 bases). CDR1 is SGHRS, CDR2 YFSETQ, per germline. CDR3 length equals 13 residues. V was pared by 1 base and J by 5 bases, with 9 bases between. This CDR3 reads CASSLLDSTEAFF. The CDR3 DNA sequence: TGCGCCAGCAGCTTGTTGGACAGTACTGAAGCTTTCTTT.

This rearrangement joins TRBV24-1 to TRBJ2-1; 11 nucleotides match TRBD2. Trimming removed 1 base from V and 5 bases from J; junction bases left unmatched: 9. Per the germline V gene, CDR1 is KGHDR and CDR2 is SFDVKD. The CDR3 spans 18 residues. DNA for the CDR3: TGTGCCACCAGTGATTTACAGGGGCCTAGCGGGAGGCACAATGAGCAGTTCTTC. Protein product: CATSDLQGPSGRHNEQFF.

For the CDR3, the DNA is TGTGCCAGCAGTCTCGGGACAGGGTATTACGAGCAGTACTTC. Residues: CASSLGTGYYEQYF. The chain links TRBV28 to TRBJ2-7; 9 positions match TRBD1. With V trimmed by 5 bases and J by 4 bases, 6 bases remained unmatched. CDR3 length: 14 residues. Germline V lookup: CDR1 MDHEN, CDR2 SYDVKM.

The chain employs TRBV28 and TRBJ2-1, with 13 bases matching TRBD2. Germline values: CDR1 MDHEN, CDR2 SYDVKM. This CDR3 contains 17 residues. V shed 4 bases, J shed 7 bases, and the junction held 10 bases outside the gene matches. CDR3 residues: CASSSGLAGTSGNEQFF. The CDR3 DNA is TGTGCCAGCAGTTCGGGACTAGCGGGGACCTCTGGAAATGAGCAGTTCTTC.

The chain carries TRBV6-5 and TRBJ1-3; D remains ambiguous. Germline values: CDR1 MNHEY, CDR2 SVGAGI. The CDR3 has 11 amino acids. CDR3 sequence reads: CVPEVENTIYF. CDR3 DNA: TGTGTGCCTGAGGTGGAAAACACCATATATTTT.

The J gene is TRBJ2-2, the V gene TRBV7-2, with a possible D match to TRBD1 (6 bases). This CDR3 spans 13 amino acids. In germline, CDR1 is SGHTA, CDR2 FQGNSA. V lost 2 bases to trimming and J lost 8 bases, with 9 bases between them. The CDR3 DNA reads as TGTGCCAGCAGCTTATGGGGGCCTGGGGAGCTGTTTTTT. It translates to CASSLWGPGELFF.

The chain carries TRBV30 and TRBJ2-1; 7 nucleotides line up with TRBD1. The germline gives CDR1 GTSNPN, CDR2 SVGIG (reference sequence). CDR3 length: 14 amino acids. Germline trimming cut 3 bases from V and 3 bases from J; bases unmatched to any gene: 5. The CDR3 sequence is CAWREGGLYNEQFF. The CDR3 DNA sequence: TGTGCCTGGAGAGAAGGGGGCCTCTACAATGAGCAGTTCTTC. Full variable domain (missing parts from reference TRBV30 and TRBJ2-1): SQTIHQWPATLVQPVGSPLSLECTVEGTSNPNLYWYRQAAGRGLQLLFYSVGIGQISSEVPQNLSASRPQDRQFILSSKKLLLSDSGFYLCAWREGGLYNEQFFGPGTRLTVL.

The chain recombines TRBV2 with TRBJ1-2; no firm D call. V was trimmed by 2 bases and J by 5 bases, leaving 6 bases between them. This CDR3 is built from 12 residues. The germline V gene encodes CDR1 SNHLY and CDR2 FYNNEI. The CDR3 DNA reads TGTGCCAGCAGTGAACTACAGTATGGCTACACCTTC. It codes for CASSELQYGYTF.